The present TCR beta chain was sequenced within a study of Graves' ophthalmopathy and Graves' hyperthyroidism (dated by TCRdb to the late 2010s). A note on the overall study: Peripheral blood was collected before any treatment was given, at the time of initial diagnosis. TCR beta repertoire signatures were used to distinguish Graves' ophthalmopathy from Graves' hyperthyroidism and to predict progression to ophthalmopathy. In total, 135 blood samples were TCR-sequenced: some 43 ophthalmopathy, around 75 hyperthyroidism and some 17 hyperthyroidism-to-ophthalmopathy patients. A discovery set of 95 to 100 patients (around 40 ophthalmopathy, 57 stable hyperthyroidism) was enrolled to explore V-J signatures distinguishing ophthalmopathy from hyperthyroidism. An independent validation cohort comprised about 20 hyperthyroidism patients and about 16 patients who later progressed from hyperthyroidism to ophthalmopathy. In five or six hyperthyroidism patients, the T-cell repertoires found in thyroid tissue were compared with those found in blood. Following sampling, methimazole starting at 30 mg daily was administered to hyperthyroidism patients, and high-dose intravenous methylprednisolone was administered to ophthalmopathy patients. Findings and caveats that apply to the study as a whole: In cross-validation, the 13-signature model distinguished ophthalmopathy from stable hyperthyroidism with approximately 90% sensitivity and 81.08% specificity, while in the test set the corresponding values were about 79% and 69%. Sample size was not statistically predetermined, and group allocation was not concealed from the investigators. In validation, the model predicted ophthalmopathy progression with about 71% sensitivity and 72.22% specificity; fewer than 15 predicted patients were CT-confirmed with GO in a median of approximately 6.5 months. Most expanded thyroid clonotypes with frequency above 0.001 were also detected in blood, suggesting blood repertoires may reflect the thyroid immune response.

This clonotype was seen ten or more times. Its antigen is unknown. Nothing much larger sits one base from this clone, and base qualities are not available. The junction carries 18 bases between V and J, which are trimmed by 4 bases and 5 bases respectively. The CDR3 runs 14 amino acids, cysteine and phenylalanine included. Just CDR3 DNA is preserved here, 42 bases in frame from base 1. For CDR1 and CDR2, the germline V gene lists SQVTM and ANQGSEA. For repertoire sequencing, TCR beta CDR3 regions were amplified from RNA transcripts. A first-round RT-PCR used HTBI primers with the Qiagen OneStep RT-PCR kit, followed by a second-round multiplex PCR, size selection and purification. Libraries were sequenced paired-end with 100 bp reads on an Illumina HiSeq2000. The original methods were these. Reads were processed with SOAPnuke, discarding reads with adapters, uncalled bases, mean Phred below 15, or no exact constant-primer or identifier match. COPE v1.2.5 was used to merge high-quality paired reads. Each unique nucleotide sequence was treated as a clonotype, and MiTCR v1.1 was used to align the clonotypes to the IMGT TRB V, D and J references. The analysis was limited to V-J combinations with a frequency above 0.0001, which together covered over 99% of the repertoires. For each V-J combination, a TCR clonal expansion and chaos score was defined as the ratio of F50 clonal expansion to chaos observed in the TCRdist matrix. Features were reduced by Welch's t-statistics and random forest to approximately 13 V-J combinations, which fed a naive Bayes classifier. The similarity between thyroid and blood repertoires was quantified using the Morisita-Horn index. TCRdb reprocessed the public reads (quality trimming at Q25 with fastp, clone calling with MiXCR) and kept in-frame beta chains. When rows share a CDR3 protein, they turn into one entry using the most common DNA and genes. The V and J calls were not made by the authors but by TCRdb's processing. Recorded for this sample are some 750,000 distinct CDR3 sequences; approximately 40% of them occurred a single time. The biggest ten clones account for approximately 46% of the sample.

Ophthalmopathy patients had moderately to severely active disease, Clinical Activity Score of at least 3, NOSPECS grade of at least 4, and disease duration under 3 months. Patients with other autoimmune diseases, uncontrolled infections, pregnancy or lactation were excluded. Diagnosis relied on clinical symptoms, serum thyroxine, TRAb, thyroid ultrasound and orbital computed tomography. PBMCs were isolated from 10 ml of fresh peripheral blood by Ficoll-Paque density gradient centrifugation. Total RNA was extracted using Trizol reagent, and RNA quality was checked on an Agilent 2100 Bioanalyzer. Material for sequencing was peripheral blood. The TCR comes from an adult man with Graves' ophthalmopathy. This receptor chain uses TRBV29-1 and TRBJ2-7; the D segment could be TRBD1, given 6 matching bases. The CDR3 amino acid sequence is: CSVVPDRTFNEQYF. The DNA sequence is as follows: TGCAGCGTTGTACCCGACAGGACCTTCAACGAGCAGTACTTC.